These 27 T cell receptor beta chains were all obtained from the same sample, sequenced in a study of blood T cell repertoires in COVID-19. TCRdb keeps only in-frame clones here, not all; method: immunoSEQ multiplex PCR. This sample has under 450,000 clones, with roughly 86% found just once. Sequencing was done on a sample of PBMCs or T cells enriched from blood (not recorded which). The origin of the receptors is a man aged 30-40 years who had recovered from COVID-19.

The gene calls are TRBV30 and TRBJ1-1, with 7 bases identical to TRBD1. CDR1 and CDR2 (germline): GTSNPN, SVGIG (reference sequence). The CDR3 covers 12 residues. Losses at the gene ends were 5 bases for V and 4 bases for J; bases not matched to a gene: 4. CDR3 loop: CAWDRVTTEAFF. The CDR3 DNA reads TGTGCCTGGGACAGGGTCACCACTGAAGCTTTCTTT.

The chain couples TRBV5-4 to TRBJ1-2; the D gene is possibly TRBD1 (5 bases). The ends were cut back, 0 bases at V and 3 bases at J, with 9 bases in the middle. This CDR3 has 14 residues. Germline V gives CDR1 SGHNT, CDR2 YYREEE (reference sequence). CDR3 in DNA: TGTGCCAGCAGCTTGGGACAGTTAGACTATGGCTACACCTTC. This sequence encodes CASSLGQLDYGYTF.

The V and J genes are TRBV12-5 and TRBJ1-2, with a weak D call TRBD1 (5 bases). V was shortened by 0 bases and J by 0 bases, with 11 bases between the two germline ends. Germline V gene lookup returns CDR1 LGHNT and CDR2 FRNRAP. The CDR3 is 16 amino acids. As DNA, the CDR3 is TGTGCTAGTGGTTTGGTACCACAGGACACTAACTATGGCTACACCTTC. It is translated as CASGLVPQDTNYGYTF.

V gene TRBV15 combines with J gene TRBJ2-7, with TRBD1 matching 7 bases. The V segment lost 3 bases and the J segment 4 bases; nucleotides outside the gene matches: 9. Germline loops: CDR1 LNHNV, CDR2 YYDKDF (reference sequence). The CDR3 contains 15 residues. CDR3 residues: CATSRTGSDEYEQYF. The CDR3, as DNA: TGTGCCACCAGCAGGACAGGGTCAGACGAGTACGAGCAGTACTTC. Variable domain in full (rest from reference TRBV15 and TRBJ2-7): DAMVIQNPRYQVTQFGKPVTLSCSQTLNHNVMYWYQQKSSQAPKLLFHYYDKDFNNEADTPDNFQSRRPNTSFCFLDIRSPGLGDTAMYLCATSRTGSDEYEQYFGPGTRLTVT.

The V call is TRBV5-1, the J call TRBJ1-1; 9 nucleotides line up with TRBD1. The CDR3 sequence is 15 residues long. Trimming cost V 2 bases and J 8 bases; bases outside gene matches: 10. Looked up from germline, CDR1 is SGHRS and CDR2 is YFSETQ. This CDR3 reads CASSFGDREILEAFF. CDR3 nucleotide sequence: TGCGCCAGCAGCTTTGGGGACAGGGAAATTTTGGAAGCTTTCTTT.

This clone is a singleton in its sample. The chain carries TRBV7-2 and TRBJ2-1; 7 bases align to TRBD1. The germline V gene has CDR1 SGHTA and CDR2 FQGNSA. The CDR3 covers 14 residues. J lost 4 bases, V lost 4 bases, and 4 bases had no gene match. The CDR3 DNA reads TGTGCCAGCAGCTCAACAGGGGCATACAATGAGCAGTTCTTC. It yields the protein CASSSTGAYNEQFF.

The chain has TRBV29-1 and TRBJ1-2; 8 positions agree with TRBD1. Germline loops: CDR1 SQVTM, CDR2 ANQGSEA. J gave up 6 bases and V 7 bases, and 10 bases lay outside the gene matches. The CDR3 totals 13 residues. This CDR3 reads CSGLTGAGHGYTF. CDR3 bases: TGCAGCGGCTTGACAGGGGCAGGCCATGGCTACACCTTC. Drawing the rest from reference TRBV29-1 and TRBJ1-2, the complete variable domain is SAVISQKPSRDICQRGTSLTIQCQVDSQVTMMFWYRQQPGQSLTLIATANQGSEATYESGFVIDKFPISRPNLTFSTLTVSNMSPEDSSIYLCSGLTGAGHGYTFGSGTRLTVV.

The V and J genes are TRBV6-1 and TRBJ2-5; TRBD1 aligns across 7 bases. This CDR3 spans 15 amino acids. Germline V CDR1 and CDR2: MNHNS, SASEGT. V lost 0 bases, J lost 5 bases, and 6 bases stayed unmatched. Written as DNA, the CDR3 is TGTGCCAGCAGTGAAGCTCTACAGGGGCGGGAGACCCAGTACTTC. Translation: CASSEALQGRETQYF.

There are a few counts of this clone. This sequence joins TRBV15 and TRBJ2-3, with 8 bases identical to TRBD2. Germline CDR1 LNHNV, CDR2 YYDKDF (reference sequence). Trimming cost V 6 bases and J 2 bases; bases outside gene matches: 16. CDR3 length: 18 residues. CDR3 DNA sequence: TGTGCCACCAGACGAATTGGAGGGCGGGGGGCAGACACAGATACGCAGTATTTT. This sequence encodes CATRRIGGRGADTDTQYF.

This sequence joins TRBV9 and TRBJ1-2; 8 bases line up with TRBD1. V lost 0 bases and J lost 3; bases outside the gene matches: 7. The CDR3 has 16 residues. Germline V gene sequence: CDR1 SGDLS, CDR2 YYNGEE. The CDR3 DNA sequence: TGTGCCAGCAGCGTAGTCAGGGGGCGTCTTGACTATGGCTACACCTTC. Protein sequence: CASSVVRGRLDYGYTF.

V gene TRBV7-9 combines with J gene TRBJ1-1, with 7 bases fitting TRBD1. Germline CDR1 SEHNR, CDR2 FQNEAQ (reference sequence). V was clipped by 6 bases and J by 5 bases; unmatched bases: 9. This CDR3 contains 14 residues. The CDR3 DNA reads TGTGCCAGCAGTCGTGAGGGGGCACGGACTGAAGCTTTCTTT. It codes for CASSREGARTEAFF.

The chain combines TRBV11-2 with TRBJ2-1, with TRBD2 identical over 7 bases. The germline CDR1 and CDR2 sequences are SGHAT and FQNNGV. The CDR3 contains 16 residues. The ends lost 1 base at V and 2 bases at J; junction bases unmatched: 5. This CDR3 reads CASSLATGGTYNEQFF. CDR3 DNA: TGTGCCAGCAGCTTAGCAACGGGGGGTACCTACAATGAGCAGTTCTTC.

V and J are TRBV7-9 and TRBJ1-1; TRBD1 might be the D (5 bases). This CDR3 comprises 15 residues. V was pared by 5 bases and J by 8 bases, with 21 bases between. Germline V gives CDR1 SEHNR, CDR2 FQNEAQ (reference sequence). The CDR3 DNA is TGTGCCAGCAGCCCATTGGGGCAGGGTGTCATCGAAGCTTTCTTT. Translated: CASSPLGQGVIEAFF.

The rearrangement uses TRBV19 and TRBJ2-7, with TRBD2 identical over 14 bases. The germline V gene encodes CDR1 LNHDA and CDR2 SQIVND (reference sequence). V lost 5 bases to trimming and J lost 2 bases; unmatched junction nucleotides: 5. This CDR3 region has 16 residues. Written as DNA, the CDR3 is TGTGCCAGTAGTCCAAGGACTAGCGGGGGGACCTACGAGCAGTACTTC. Translated: CASSPRTSGGTYEQYF.

This clone came up many times. The chain recombines TRBV9 with TRBJ1-1; D not certain. Trimming removed 4 bases from V and 0 bases from J, with 7 bases in between. Germline CDR1 is SGDLS and CDR2 is YYNGEE. CDR3 length: 13 amino acids. The CDR3 protein is CASSMTLNTEAFF. The DNA of the CDR3 is TGTGCCAGCAGCATGACACTGAACACTGAAGCTTTCTTT.

The chain couples TRBV2 to TRBJ2-3, with TRBD2 identical over 10 bases. V lost 10 bases to trimming and J lost 5 bases; unmatched junction nucleotides: 18. This CDR3 comprises 17 residues. Germline CDR1 reads SNHLY; CDR2 reads FYNNEI. This chain's CDR3 is CATTSAVSGGRVDTQYF. DNA of the CDR3: TGTGCCACAACCTCAGCGGTTAGCGGGGGGCGCGTAGATACGCAGTATTTT.

The chain recombines TRBV6-6 with TRBJ1-1, with D possibly TRBD1 on 5 matching bases. V dropped 10 bases and J dropped 8 bases, with 14 bases sitting between them. This CDR3 contains 11 residues. The germline V gene has CDR1 MNHNY and CDR2 SVGAGI (reference sequence). CDR3 nucleotides: TGTGCCATCGCATGGGGGGGAGAAGCTTTCTTT. Its protein is CAIAWGGEAFF.

This chain uses TRBV18 with TRBJ1-3, with 7 bases aligning to TRBD1. Unmatched junction bases numbered 6, after V lost 3 bases and J lost 4 bases. Germline CDR1 KGHSH, CDR2 LQKENI. The CDR3 extends over 15 amino acids. For the CDR3, the DNA is TGTGCCAGCTCACCCCGACAGGGAATGGGAAACACCATATATTTT. Encoded protein: CASSPRQGMGNTIYF.

This sequence joins TRBV29-1 and TRBJ1-3; possibly TRBD1 for D (5 bases). Between the trimmed V and J ends, which lost 3 bases and 0 bases, there was a span of 9 bases. The CDR3 has 14 residues. Germline lookup yields CDR1 SQVTM and CDR2 ANQGSEA. As DNA, the CDR3 is TGCAGCGTTGAGGTCACAGGCTCTGGAAACACCATATATTTT. Translated: CSVEVTGSGNTIYF. The variable domain in full, completed from reference TRBV29-1 and TRBJ1-3, reads SAVISQKPSRDICQRGTSLTIQCQVDSQVTMMFWYRQQPGQSLTLIATANQGSEATYESGFVIDKFPISRPNLTFSTLTVSNMSPEDSSIYLCSVEVTGSGNTIYFGEGSWLTVV.

V usage is TRBV6-5 and J usage is TRBJ1-1; TRBD1 might be the D (5 bases). Germline assignment: CDR1 MNHEY and CDR2 SVGAGI. V dropped 7 bases and J dropped 5 bases, with 17 bases sitting between them. This CDR3 spans 14 amino acids. CDR3 nucleotides: TGTGCCAGCATCTTCGAAGGGGAAAAGACTGAAGCTTTCTTT. As protein: CASIFEGEKTEAFF.

This chain links TRBV7-3 with TRBJ2-7; a weak D match, TRBD2 (7 bases). In germline, CDR1 is SGHTA, CDR2 FQGTGA. CDR3 length: 17 residues. V lost 3 bases to trimming and J lost 2 bases, with 20 bases between them. The CDR3 reads CASSFHGGGALTYEQYF. Here the CDR3 DNA reads TGTGCCAGCAGCTTTCATGGTGGGGGGGCCCTAACCTACGAGCAGTACTTC.

This clone was seen a single time. The genes are TRBV5-1 and TRBJ2-2; no firm D call. The CDR3 runs to 11 residues. Looked up from germline, CDR1 is SGHRS and CDR2 is YFSETQ. V was shortened by 2 bases and J by 6 bases, with 2 bases between the two germline ends. CDR3 DNA sequence: TGCGCCAGCAGCTTCGCCGGGGAGCTGTTTTTT. It codes for CASSFAGELFF.

The rearrangement joins TRBV5-4 to TRBJ1-6; 11 bases are a match to TRBD1. Germline trimming cut 0 bases from V and 7 bases from J; bases unmatched to any gene: 0. This CDR3 is 15 amino acids long. Germline V gene lookup returns CDR1 SGHNT and CDR2 YYREEE (reference sequence). The CDR3 nucleotides are TGTGCCAGCAGCTTGGGGGACAGGGGGAATTCACCCCTCCACTTT. It translates to CASSLGDRGNSPLHF.

V usage is TRBV5-1 and J usage is TRBJ2-1; 9 positions match TRBD2. Trimming at V came to 0 bases and at J to 8 bases, leaving 9 bases not matched to a gene. The length of the CDR3 is 16 residues. Per germline, CDR1 SGHRS and CDR2 YFSETQ. The CDR3 here is CASSLARAGGSDEQFF. CDR3 coding DNA: TGCGCCAGCAGCTTGGCCCGCGCGGGGGGGTCGGATGAGCAGTTCTTC. The full variable domain, its missing parts supplied by reference TRBV5-1 and TRBJ2-1, is KAGVTQTPRYLIKTRGQQVTLSCSPISGHRSVSWYQQTPGQGLQFLFEYFSETQRNKGNFPGRFSGRQFSNSRSEMNVSTLELGDSALYLCASSLARAGGSDEQFFGPGTRLTVL.

This rearrangement joins TRBV30 to TRBJ1-4; D uncertain. CDR3 length equals 14 residues. The ends were cut back, 1 base at V and 4 bases at J, with 10 bases in the middle. Germline lookup yields CDR1 GTSNPN and CDR2 SVGIG (reference sequence). The CDR3 sequence is CAWSGGGNNEKLFF. The CDR3 DNA follows: TGTGCCTGGAGTGGGGGAGGGAATAATGAAAAACTGTTTTTT.

Comments on this clone: The same CDR3 is also encoded by other DNA sequences in this sample. The chain uses TRBV5-1 and TRBJ1-3, with D hard to call. The CDR3 covers 14 residues. V lost 0 bases, J lost 0 bases, and 4 bases lay in between. The germline V gene encodes CDR1 SGHRS and CDR2 YFSETQ. CDR3 in DNA: TGCGCCAGCAGCTTGGCCTACTCTGGAAACACCATATATTTT. Translating it yields CASSLAYSGNTIYF.

The chain links TRBV6-1 to TRBJ1-4; 7 bases agree with TRBD1. The germline CDR1 and CDR2 sequences are MNHNS and SASEGT. The V gene end was trimmed by 3 bases and the J gene end by 14 bases; junction bases not matched to a gene: 12. CDR3 length: 14 amino acids. Here the CDR3 DNA reads TGTGCCAGCAGTGAGGCAGGGGGGACTGGTACGCTGTTTTTT. It is translated as CASSEAGGTGTLFF.